The 22 T cell receptor beta chains presented below share a single source sample, sequenced in a study of blood T cell repertoires in COVID-19. TCRdb's copy holds only in-frame clones and misses some; the assay was immunoSEQ multiplex PCR. The repertoire holds roughly 100,000 clones, with around nine tenths as singletons. The material sequenced was peripheral blood. These receptors all stem from a woman in her 50s in a cohort sampled during active COVID-19.

Points on this clone: This CDR3 is also generated by other DNA sequences in the sample. The chain employs TRBV10-3 and TRBJ2-7; D gene unclear. CDR1 ENHRY and CDR2 SYGVKD come from the germline V gene. The V end was cut by 0 bases, the J end by 0 bases, with 3 bases between. There are 13 residues in the CDR3. The CDR3 coding sequence is TGTGCCATCAGTGAGTCCGGCTCCTACGAGCAGTACTTC. Amino acid sequence: CAISESGSYEQYF.

The V gene is TRBV2, the J gene TRBJ2-7; D remains ambiguous. The length of the CDR3 is 13 residues. Germline assignment: CDR1 SNHLY and CDR2 FYNNEI. The germline V and J ends were trimmed by 6 bases and 0 bases, with 9 bases remaining between them. The DNA of the CDR3 is TGTGCCAGCAGAGGTTGGAGCTCCTACGAGCAGTACTTC. It translates to CASRGWSSYEQYF.

The J gene is TRBJ2-3, the V gene TRBV7-3; D is perhaps TRBD2 (5 bases). Trimming removed 5 bases at V and 0 bases at J, with 9 bases between. The CDR3 totals 14 residues. Germline V lookup: CDR1 SGHTA, CDR2 FQGTGA. CDR3 amino acids: CASSTGLSTDTQYF. The CDR3 region has the DNA TGTGCCAGCAGCACCGGACTGAGCACAGATACGCAGTATTTT.

CDR3 loop: CASSFLRGYYEQYF. CDR3 DNA sequence: TGTGCCAGCAGTTTCCTAAGGGGCTACTACGAGCAGTACTTC. V gene TRBV6-6 combines with J gene TRBJ2-7; tentatively, D is TRBD1 (5 bases). V dropped 4 bases and J dropped 3 bases, with 13 bases sitting between them. CDR1 and CDR2 (germline): MNHNY, SVGAGI (reference sequence). The CDR3 has 14 amino acids.

V gene TRBV30 combines with J gene TRBJ1-1; maybe TRBD1 (5 bases). V was cut by 4 bases and J by 4 bases, with 16 bases left in between. Germline V gene lookup returns CDR1 GTSNPN and CDR2 SVGIG (reference sequence). The CDR3 contains 14 residues. CDR3 amino acids: CAWTRQGSSTEAFF. The CDR3 DNA reads as TGTGCCTGGACCCGCCAGGGATCGAGCACTGAAGCTTTCTTT.

This sequence joins TRBV10-3 and TRBJ2-7; D remains unclear. The CDR3 covers 11 residues. Trimming cost V 6 bases and J 6 bases, with 9 bases left between them. Germline assignment: CDR1 ENHRY and CDR2 SYGVKD. For the CDR3, the DNA is TGTGCCATCAGCTCCTTCGGCGAGCAGTACTTC. Residues: CAISSFGEQYF.

V gene TRBV19 combines with J gene TRBJ2-1, with 8 bases aligning to TRBD2. The V and J ends lost 7 bases and 3 bases, in that order; junction bases with no gene match: 11. Germline V gene lookup returns CDR1 LNHDA and CDR2 SQIVND (reference sequence). The CDR3 has 16 residues. CDR3 in amino acids: CASTPSSTSDYNEQFF. The CDR3 coding sequence is TGTGCCAGTACCCCCAGCTCGACTAGCGACTACAATGAGCAGTTCTTC.

The chain is built from TRBV7-9 and TRBJ1-5, with 7 positions matching TRBD1. Trimming at V came to 5 bases and at J to 0 bases, leaving 10 bases not matched to a gene. Per the germline V gene, CDR1 is SEHNR and CDR2 is FQNEAQ (reference sequence). The length of the CDR3 is 17 residues. The CDR3 DNA sequence: TGTGCCAGCAGCCTTGCCGGGACAGCAGATAGCAATCAGCCCCAGCATTTT. Amino acids: CASSLAGTADSNQPQHF.

The CDR3 reads CASSPRDRSAPQHF. CDR3 nucleotide sequence: TGTGCCAGCTCACCCCGGGACAGATCAGCCCCCCAGCATTTT. The V gene is TRBV18, the J gene TRBJ1-5, with 7 positions matching TRBD1. The CDR3 is made up of 14 amino acids. The germline gives CDR1 KGHSH, CDR2 LQKENI. J was trimmed by 10 bases and V by 3 bases; bases with no gene match: 9.

This chain links TRBV29-1 with TRBJ2-5, with 9 positions matching TRBD2. The CDR3 is 14 residues long. V shed 6 bases, J shed 3 bases, and the junction held 8 bases outside the gene matches. CDR1 and CDR2 from the germline V gene are SQVTM and ANQGSEA. In DNA, the CDR3 is TGCAGCGTCCAGCCGGGACTAGCTAAAGAGACCCAGTACTTC. This encodes CSVQPGLAKETQYF.

The rearrangement uses TRBV7-8 and TRBJ1-4, with 9 bases that match TRBD1. The CDR3 sequence is 17 residues long. Looked up from germline, CDR1 is SGHVS and CDR2 is FQNEAQ. Trimming took 5 bases from V and 2 from J; bases not matched to a gene: 9. The CDR3 reads CASSTTGGAGTNEKLFF. CDR3 nucleotides: TGTGCCAGCAGCACAACAGGGGGCGCGGGGACTAATGAAAAACTGTTTTTT.

The genes are TRBV28 and TRBJ1-3, with D tentatively TRBD1 (6 bases). Germline-derived CDR1 and CDR2 are MDHEN and SYDVKM. The CDR3 contains 13 residues. V was cut by 8 bases and J by 2 bases, with 10 bases left in between. This CDR3 is CASLGGAGNTIYF. CDR3 nucleotide sequence: TGTGCCAGCTTAGGGGGTGCTGGAAACACCATATATTTT. Full variable domain (remainder filled in from reference TRBV28 and TRBJ1-3): DVKVTQSSRYLVKRTGEKVFLECVQDMDHENMFWYRQDPGLGLRLIYFSYDVKMKEKGDIPEGYSVSREKKERFSLILESASTNQTSMYLCASLGGAGNTIYFGEGSWLTVV.

This rearrangement joins TRBV3-1 (or the pseudogene TRBV3-2) to TRBJ2-3; a weak D match, TRBD2 (6 bases). The germline V gene has CDR1 LGHDT and CDR2 YNNKEL (reference sequence). V lost 3 bases, J lost 1 base, and 8 bases lay in between. This CDR3 contains 14 residues. This CDR3 reads CASSQGLRTDTQYF. The CDR3 coding sequence is TGTGCCAGCAGCCAGGGACTTCGCACAGATACGCAGTATTTT.

This clone was detected only once. The V and J genes are TRBV3-1 (or the pseudogene TRBV3-2) and TRBJ2-2, with 8 bases that match TRBD1. V shed 4 bases and J 4 bases; nucleotides not matched to a gene: 5. The germline CDR1 and CDR2 sequences are LGHDT and YNNKEL (reference sequence). CDR3 length: 15 residues. The CDR3 spells CASSPRTGITGELFF. The CDR3 nucleotides read TGTGCCAGCAGCCCCCGGACAGGGATCACCGGGGAGCTGTTTTTT.

V is TRBV4-1 and J is TRBJ2-3; D perhaps matches TRBD2 (6 bases). This CDR3 contains 16 residues. With 1 base removed from V and 0 bases from J, the gap between germline ends came to 11 bases. CDR1 is MGHRA and CDR2 is YSYEKL in the germline V gene. CDR3: CASSQVGRGSTDTQYF. CDR3 coding DNA: TGCGCCAGCAGCCAAGTGGGGCGGGGAAGCACAGATACGCAGTATTTT.

This rearrangement joins TRBV5-5 to TRBJ1-1; a possible D gene is TRBD1 (6 bases). Germline CDR1 SGHKS, CDR2 YYEKEE (reference sequence). The CDR3 runs to 14 residues. Trimming removed 4 bases from V and 6 bases from J, with 16 bases in between. The CDR3 sequence: CASSGTRGHPEAFF. The CDR3 region has the DNA TGTGCCAGCAGCGGAACCCGGGGACACCCTGAAGCTTTCTTT.

Turning to this clone: The junction and the germline gene differ at one end; a read error may be behind it. V and J are TRBV7-7 and TRBJ2-5, with 7 bases that match TRBD2. Germline values: CDR1 SSHAT, CDR2 FNYEAQ (reference sequence). This CDR3 region has 17 residues. The CDR3 here is CASSLGASGASQETQYF. The CDR3 region has the DNA TGTGCTAGCAGCTTAGGGGCTAGCGGAGCCTCCCAAGAGACCCAGTACTTC.

This chain connects TRBV7-3 to TRBJ2-1, with 7 positions matching TRBD2. The CDR3 consists of 18 residues. V lost 1 base to trimming and J lost 4 bases; unmatched junction nucleotides: 13. CDR1 and CDR2 from the germline V gene are SGHTA and FQGTGA. The CDR3, as DNA: TGTGCCAGCAGCTTAATTCCTTCAGCTAGCGGATCTTACAATGAGCAGTTCTTC. Protein product: CASSLIPSASGSYNEQFF.

V is TRBV7-2 and J is TRBJ2-3, with a tentative D call TRBD2 (6 bases). Per germline, CDR1 SGHTA and CDR2 FQGNSA. V was clipped by 2 bases and J by 4 bases, with 7 bases between them. This CDR3 region has 13 residues. Here the CDR3 reads CASSLPGADTQYF. DNA of the CDR3: TGTGCCAGCAGCTTACCGGGGGCAGATACGCAGTATTTT.

This clone was counted a few times. The chain is built from TRBV30 and TRBJ1-1, with TRBD1 as a possible D gene (6 bases). Germline V gives CDR1 GTSNPN, CDR2 SVGIG (reference sequence). The CDR3 contains 11 residues. V shed 4 bases and J shed 13 bases, with 16 bases lying between them. The CDR3 nucleotides are TGTGCCTGGACCCCGGTGACAGGCATTTTCTTT. It is translated as CAWTPVTGIFF.

The chain couples TRBV7-6 to TRBJ1-2; weak D call: TRBD1 (6 bases). Trimming removed 10 bases at V and 4 bases at J, with 22 bases between. CDR1 and CDR2 (germline): SGHVS, FNYEAQ. This CDR3 spans 15 amino acids. The CDR3 nucleotides read TGTGCCACCGCAGTAGGACCGGGCAGGGGCTATGGCTACACCTTC. Protein product: CATAVGPGRGYGYTF. Together with reference TRBV7-6 and TRBJ1-2, the CDR3 gives the full variable domain: GAGVSQSPRYKVTKRGQDVALRCDPISGHVSLYWYRQALGQGPEFLTYFNYEAQQDKSGLPNDRFSAERPEGSISTLTIQRTEQRDSAMYRCATAVGPGRGYGYTFGSGTRLTVV.

V usage is TRBV7-6 and J usage is TRBJ1-4; D is possibly TRBD1 (5 bases). Germline V gives CDR1 SGHVS, CDR2 FNYEAQ. This CDR3 spans 15 amino acids. V gave up 1 base and J gave up 6 bases, with 12 bases separating them. DNA for the CDR3: TGTGCCAGCAGCTTAGTCCCCAGGGCCGATGAAAAACTGTTTTTT. Protein sequence: CASSLVPRADEKLFF.